This note documents a single TCR beta chain sequence. Its antigen remains unidentified. The data belong to a study of early T cells in non-severe SARS-CoV-2 infection. About the research overall: Chains were unpaired, as sequencing was done on bulk RNA from unsorted whole blood.

Attachment of unique molecular identifiers to individual cDNA molecules was performed. TCRdb fed the 5' RACE reads into MiXCR, producing one record per CDR3 protein. This sample has under 85,000 distinct CDR3 sequences; roughly 12% occur once, and the top ten carry under 3%. Study-level results: In VDJdb matching, anti-spike CD8 responses were favored while private and CD4 specificities went missing.

V was pared by 0 bases and J by 5 bases, with 4 bases of the junction left unmatched. CDR1 SGHNT and CDR2 YYREEE come from the germline V gene (reference sequence). CDR3 length equals 15 residues. This clonotype originated in an adult who was a healthcare worker with PCR-confirmed SARS-CoV-2 infection or an uninfected control (not recorded which). Material for sequencing was whole blood. The chain has TRBV5-4 and TRBJ2-7; TRBD2 aligns across 11 bases. DNA of the CDR3: TGTGCCAGCAGCTTGGAACTAGCGGGGGAGGACGAGCAGTACTTC. Its translation is CASSLELAGEDEQYF.